This entry lists 15 T cell receptor beta chains sequenced from one sample in a study of T cell repertoires in cytomegalovirus infection. Their antigens are not known. TCRdb itself ran the reads through MiXCR, one entry per CDR3 protein. The repertoire holds under 500,000 distinct CDR3 sequences, with approximately 40% as singletons. The sample in question was cultured PBMCs, obtained from culture after CMV antigen stimulation. Receptor source: a human donor in good health (CMV status not recorded). Some clones in this sample may be carry-over from other donors' samples.

This clonotype showed up just a few times. This chain links TRBV6-1 with TRBJ2-3, with a possible D match to TRBD1 (5 bases). The CDR3 sequence is 16 residues long. Germline V gives CDR1 MNHNS, CDR2 SASEGT. Trimming removed 5 bases from V and 3 bases from J, with 18 bases in between. The CDR3 nucleotides read TGTGCCAGCAGTACCCTCGCAGGGCCCTTTACAGATACGCAGTATTTT. Translation: CASSTLAGPFTDTQYF.

This chain connects TRBV14 to TRBJ1-6; a weak D match, TRBD1 (5 bases). V lost 3 bases and J 3 bases, leaving 15 bases between the germline ends. CDR1 is SGHDN and CDR2 is FVKESK in the germline V gene. CDR3 length equals 17 residues. CDR3 loop: CASSHRWGEDYNSPLHF. CDR3 in DNA: TGTGCCAGCAGCCACAGATGGGGGGAGGACTATAATTCACCCCTCCACTTT.

The V and J genes are TRBV20-1 and TRBJ2-7, with D possibly matching TRBD2 (6 bases). V was pared by 7 bases and J by 5 bases, with 15 bases between. This CDR3 has 12 amino acids. In germline, CDR1 is DFQATT, CDR2 SNEGSKA (reference sequence). Written as DNA, the CDR3 is TGCAGTGGGCGGCTGTGGGGGGACGAGCAGTACTTC. Translating gives CSGRLWGDEQYF.

The chain couples TRBV7-9 to TRBJ1-2, with D possibly TRBD1 on 6 matching bases. The CDR3 has 13 residues. Trimming stripped 5 bases from V and 7 bases from J, with 14 bases between. Germline loops: CDR1 SEHNR, CDR2 FQNEAQ (reference sequence). CDR3: CASSVRGGLGYTF. Here the CDR3 DNA reads TGTGCCAGCAGCGTGCGAGGGGGGCTTGGCTACACCTTC.

This clonotype was observed many times. The chain couples TRBV7-2 to TRBJ2-7; D gene ambiguous. CDR1 is SGHTA, CDR2 FQGNSA, per germline. The CDR3 loop spans 16 amino acids. Between the trimmed V and J ends, which lost 4 bases and 3 bases, there was a span of 19 bases. This chain's CDR3 is CASSSTRLDVGYEQYF. CDR3 bases: TGTGCCAGCAGCTCCACCAGGCTCGATGTTGGCTACGAGCAGTACTTC.

This sequence joins TRBV27 and TRBJ2-1; TRBD1 is a possible D gene (5 bases). CDR3 length equals 17 residues. V gave up 3 bases and J gave up 1 base, with 16 bases separating them. Germline CDR1 MNHEY, CDR2 SMNVEV (reference sequence). The CDR3 region has the DNA TGTGCCAGCAGTTTCCGGACAACCGGGTGGTCCTACAATGAGCAGTTCTTC. Encoded protein: CASSFRTTGWSYNEQFF.

The chain recombines TRBV7-8 with TRBJ1-5; D not certain. Trimming pared 1 base from V and 4 bases from J, leaving 8 bases between. CDR3 size: 14 residues. From germline, CDR1 is SGHVS and CDR2 FQNEAQ. The CDR3 is CASSLESRNQPQHF. The CDR3 bases are TGTGCCAGCAGCTTAGAGTCGAGGAATCAGCCCCAGCATTTT.

This chain connects TRBV6-8 to TRBJ1-6; a weak D match, TRBD1 (5 bases). Trimming cost V 6 bases and J 0 bases, with 21 bases left between them. The CDR3 consists of 19 residues. CDR1 is MNHGY, CDR2 SAAAGT, per germline. CDR3 amino acids: CASSLSFPGRSSYNSPLHF. Written as DNA, the CDR3 is TGTGCCAGCAGCTTGTCCTTTCCGGGACGGAGCTCCTATAATTCACCCCTCCACTTT.

This clonotype was observed a handful of times. The J gene is TRBJ2-5, the V gene TRBV20-1; 8 bases are a match to TRBD2. CDR1 DFQATT and CDR2 SNEGSKA come from the germline V gene (reference sequence). The V segment lost 5 bases and the J segment 5 bases; nucleotides outside the gene matches: 13. CDR3 length: 15 residues. The CDR3 spells CSAHERGREGETQYF. The CDR3 coding sequence is TGCAGTGCTCACGAACGTGGTCGGGAGGGTGAGACCCAGTACTTC.

This clonotype has just a few counts. This chain links TRBV20-1 with TRBJ2-3; 8 bases are shared with TRBD1. The V and J ends lost 5 bases and 4 bases, in that order; junction bases with no gene match: 11. The V gene's germline CDR1 is DFQATT and CDR2 SNEGSKA (reference sequence). CDR3 length: 15 amino acids. CDR3 residues: CSAQHPGGMADTQYF. CDR3 nucleotides: TGCAGTGCTCAACACCCAGGGGGCATGGCAGATACGCAGTATTTT.

V gene TRBV11-2 combines with J gene TRBJ2-7; no clear D. CDR1 is SGHAT and CDR2 is FQNNGV in the germline V gene. The V and J ends lost 4 bases and 7 bases respectively, with 17 bases between them. This CDR3 spans 14 amino acids. The CDR3 protein is CASSSQNRWLEQYF. In nucleotides, the CDR3 is TGTGCCAGCAGCTCACAAAACCGGTGGTTGGAGCAGTACTTC.

In this sample, this clonotype turned up a few times. The rearrangement joins TRBV11-3 to TRBJ2-1; 13 positions agree with TRBD2. Germline loops: CDR1 SGHNT, CDR2 YENEEA. The J segment lost 10 bases and the V segment lost 5 bases, leaving 8 bases of the junction unmatched. This CDR3 is 15 amino acids long. The CDR3 reads CASSIAGTSGEEQFF. CDR3 nucleotide sequence: TGTGCCAGCAGCATAGCCGGGACTAGCGGGGAAGAGCAGTTCTTC. The whole variable domain, filled in from reference TRBV11-3 and TRBJ2-1, reads EAGVVQSPRYKIIEKKQPVAFWCNPISGHNTLYWYLQNLGQGPELLIRYENEEAVDDSQLPKDRFSAERLKGVDSTLKIQPAELGDSAVYLCASSIAGTSGEEQFFGPGTRLTVL.

This chain links TRBV11-2 with TRBJ2-3, with D unclear. This CDR3 is built from 14 residues. Between the trimmed V and J ends, which lost 6 bases and 6 bases, there was a span of 16 bases. Germline assignment: CDR1 SGHAT and CDR2 FQNNGV. This chain's CDR3 is CASRPPGSRDTQYF. CDR3 DNA: TGTGCCAGCAGGCCCCCAGGCTCCAGGGATACGCAGTATTTT.

The chain recombines TRBV3-1 with TRBJ2-7; 7 bases line up with TRBD1. The germline CDR1 and CDR2 sequences are LGHDT and YNNKEL (reference sequence). The CDR3 covers 14 residues. Germline trimming cut 3 bases from V and 5 bases from J; bases unmatched to any gene: 7. The CDR3 nucleotides read TGTGCCAGCAGCCAGAGGGGGCTGAGAAACGAGCAGTACTTC. The encoded protein is CASSQRGLRNEQYF.

This clonotype was recorded once. V and J are TRBV20-1 and TRBJ2-1, with 8 bases aligning to TRBD2. The CDR3 extends over 15 amino acids. Germline values: CDR1 DFQATT, CDR2 SNEGSKA (reference sequence). V gave up 4 bases and J gave up 7 bases; unmatched junction bases: 12. CDR3 coding DNA: TGCAGTGCTAACAGCGGGGGCCACCCGGAGAATGAGCAGTTCTTC. This codes for CSANSGGHPENEQFF.